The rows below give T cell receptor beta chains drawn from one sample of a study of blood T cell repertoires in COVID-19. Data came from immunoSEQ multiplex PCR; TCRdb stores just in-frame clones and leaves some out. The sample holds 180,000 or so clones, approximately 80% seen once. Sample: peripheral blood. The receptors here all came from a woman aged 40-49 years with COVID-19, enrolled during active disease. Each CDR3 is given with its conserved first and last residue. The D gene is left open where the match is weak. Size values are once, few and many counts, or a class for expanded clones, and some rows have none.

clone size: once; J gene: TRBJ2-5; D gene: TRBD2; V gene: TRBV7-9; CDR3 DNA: TGTGCCAGCGGGACTAGCGGGAGGGGCGGAGAGACCCAGTACTTC; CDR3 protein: CASGTSGRGGETQYF
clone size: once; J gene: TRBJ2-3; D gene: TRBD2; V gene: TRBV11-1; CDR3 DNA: TGTGCCAGCACCTACCTGGGAGGGATAACAGATACGCAGTATTTT; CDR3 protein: CASTYLGGITDTQYF
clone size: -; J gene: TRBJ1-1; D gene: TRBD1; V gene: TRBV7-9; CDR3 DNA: TGTGCCAGCAGCTTAATGGAAGGGGGCGTTTCTTTCTTT; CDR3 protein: CASSLMEGGVSFF
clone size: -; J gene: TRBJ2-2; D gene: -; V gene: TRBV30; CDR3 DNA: TGTGCCTGGAGTAACCAGCGCCCAAAGCTGTTTTTT; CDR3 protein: CAWSNQRPKLFF
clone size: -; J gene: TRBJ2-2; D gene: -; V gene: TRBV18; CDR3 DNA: TGTGCCAGCTCACCACCTGTAGGGGTCGCCGGGGAGCTGTTTTTT; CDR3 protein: CASSPPVGVAGELFF
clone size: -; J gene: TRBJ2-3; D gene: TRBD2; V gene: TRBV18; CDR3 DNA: TGTGCCAGCTCACCTTGGCGGGGGGGCACAGATACGCAGTATTTT; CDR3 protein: CASSPWRGGTDTQYF
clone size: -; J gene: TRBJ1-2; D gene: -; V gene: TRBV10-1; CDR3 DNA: TGCGCCAGCAGTGAAAACACCGACTATGGCTACACCTTC; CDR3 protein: CASSENTDYGYTF
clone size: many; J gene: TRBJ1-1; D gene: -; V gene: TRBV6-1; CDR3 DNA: TGTGCCAGCAGTGAAGCCACCACAGGGAACACTGAAGCTTTCTTT; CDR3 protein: CASSEATTGNTEAFF
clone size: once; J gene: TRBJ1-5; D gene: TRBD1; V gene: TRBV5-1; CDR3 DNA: TGCGCCAGCAGCTTGGTTCCAGGGGGCGGACAGCCCCAGCATTTT; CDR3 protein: CASSLVPGGGQPQHF
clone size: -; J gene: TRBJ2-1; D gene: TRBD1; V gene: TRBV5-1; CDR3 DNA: TGCGCCAGCAGCTTGACAGGGGCCTACAATGAGCAGTTCTTC; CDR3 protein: CASSLTGAYNEQFF
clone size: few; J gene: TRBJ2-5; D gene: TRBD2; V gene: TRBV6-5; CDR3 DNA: TGTGCCAGCAAGCGGGGGGGCCAAGAGACCCAGTACTTC; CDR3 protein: CASKRGGQETQYF
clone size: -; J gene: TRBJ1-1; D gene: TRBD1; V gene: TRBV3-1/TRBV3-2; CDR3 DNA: TGTGCCAGCAGCCAGAGTCCAGGGGGAGGCACTGAAGCTTTCTTT; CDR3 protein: CASSQSPGGGTEAFF
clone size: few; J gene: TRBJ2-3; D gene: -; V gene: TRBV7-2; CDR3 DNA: TGTGCCAGCAGCCGCGGGTCTAGCACAGATACGCAGTATTTT; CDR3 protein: CASSRGSSTDTQYF
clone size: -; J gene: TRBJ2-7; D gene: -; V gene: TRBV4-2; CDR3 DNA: TGTGCCAGCAGTCAAGAGGGCCTTAGGGAGCAGTACTTC; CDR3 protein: CASSQEGLREQYF
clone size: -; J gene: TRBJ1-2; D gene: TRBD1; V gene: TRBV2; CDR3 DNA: TGTGCCAGCAGTGTGGACAGGTATGGCTACACCTTC; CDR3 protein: CASSVDRYGYTF
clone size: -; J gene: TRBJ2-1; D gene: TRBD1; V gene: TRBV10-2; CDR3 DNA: TGCGCCAGCACCTGGACAGGTACCTACAATGAGCAGTTCTTC; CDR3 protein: CASTWTGTYNEQFF
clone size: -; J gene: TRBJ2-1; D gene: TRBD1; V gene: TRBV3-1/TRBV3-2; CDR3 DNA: TGTGCCAGCAGCCCTGGGACAGGAGGGTCCTTGAGGAATGAGCAGTTCTTC; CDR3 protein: CASSPGTGGSLRNEQFF
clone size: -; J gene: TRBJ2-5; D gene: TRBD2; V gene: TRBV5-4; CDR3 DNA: TGTGCCAGCTCCGGGGGGGATAGTTGGGAGACCCAGTACTTC; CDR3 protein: CASSGGDSWETQYF
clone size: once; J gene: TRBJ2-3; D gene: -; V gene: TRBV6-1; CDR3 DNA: TGTGCCAGCAGTGAAGTTAATAGCGGCACAGATACGCAGTATTTT; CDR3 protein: CASSEVNSGTDTQYF
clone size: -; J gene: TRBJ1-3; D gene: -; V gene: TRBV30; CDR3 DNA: TGTGCCTCTCCCTCTGGAAACACCATATATTTT; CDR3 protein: CASPSGNTIYF
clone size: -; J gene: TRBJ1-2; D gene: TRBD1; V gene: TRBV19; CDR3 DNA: TGTGCCAGTCGGACAGGGGGATCCGCTGGCTACACCTTC; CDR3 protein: CASRTGGSAGYTF
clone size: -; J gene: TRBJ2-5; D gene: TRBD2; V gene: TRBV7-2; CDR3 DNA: TGTGCCAGCAGCCCGGGGGGGGCTAGCGGCACCCAGTACTTC; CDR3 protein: CASSPGGASGTQYF
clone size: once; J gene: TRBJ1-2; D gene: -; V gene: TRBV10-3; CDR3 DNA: TGTGCCACCACTGGGACACCCTCGGGGGGCTACACCTTC; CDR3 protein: CATTGTPSGGYTF
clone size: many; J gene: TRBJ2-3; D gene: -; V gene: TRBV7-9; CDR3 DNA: TGTGCCAGCAGCTCCACTCGTCAAAGGGGAGATACGCAGTATTTT; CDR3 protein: CASSSTRQRGDTQYF